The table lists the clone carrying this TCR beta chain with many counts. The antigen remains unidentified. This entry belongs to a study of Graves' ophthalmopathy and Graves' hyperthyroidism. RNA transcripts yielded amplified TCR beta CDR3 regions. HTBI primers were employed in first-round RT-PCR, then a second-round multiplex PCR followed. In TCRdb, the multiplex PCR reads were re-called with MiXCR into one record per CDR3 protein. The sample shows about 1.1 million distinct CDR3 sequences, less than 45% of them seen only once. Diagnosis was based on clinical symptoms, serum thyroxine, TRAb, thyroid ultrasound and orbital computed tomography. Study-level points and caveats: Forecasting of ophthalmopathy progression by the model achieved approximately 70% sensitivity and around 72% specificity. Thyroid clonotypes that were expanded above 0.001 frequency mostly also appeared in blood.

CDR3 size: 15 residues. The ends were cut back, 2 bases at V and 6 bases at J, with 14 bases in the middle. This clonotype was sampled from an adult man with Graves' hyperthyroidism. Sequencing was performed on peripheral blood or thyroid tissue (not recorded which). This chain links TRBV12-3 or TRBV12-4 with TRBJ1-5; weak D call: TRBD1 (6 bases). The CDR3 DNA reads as TGTGCCAGCAGTTTATCGCCACAGGGAACTCAGCCCCAGCATTTT. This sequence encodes CASSLSPQGTQPQHF.